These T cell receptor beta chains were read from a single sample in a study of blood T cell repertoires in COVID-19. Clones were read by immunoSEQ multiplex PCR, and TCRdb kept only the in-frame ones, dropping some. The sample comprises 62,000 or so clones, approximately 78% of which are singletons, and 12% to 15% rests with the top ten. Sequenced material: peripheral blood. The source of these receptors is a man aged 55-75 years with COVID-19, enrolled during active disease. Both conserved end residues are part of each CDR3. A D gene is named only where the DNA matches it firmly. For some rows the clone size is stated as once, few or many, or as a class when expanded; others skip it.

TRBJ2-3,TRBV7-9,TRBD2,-,CASSLLRDLAGGGTDTQYF,TGTGCCAGCAGCTTGCTAAGGGATCTAGCGGGAGGCGGCACAGATACGCAGTATTTT
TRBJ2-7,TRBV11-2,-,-,CASSSSHEQYF,TGTGCCAGCAGCTCCTCCCACGAGCAGTACTTC
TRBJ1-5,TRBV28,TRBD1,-,CASGSRDSLFSNQPQHF,TGTGCCAGCGGGTCCCGGGACAGTTTATTTAGCAATCAGCCCCAGCATTTT
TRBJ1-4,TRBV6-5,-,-,CASSYREQREKLFF,TGTGCCAGCAGTTACCGGGAACAGAGGGAAAAACTGTTTTTT
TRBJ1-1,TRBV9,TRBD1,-,CASNRDRGNTEAFF,TGTGCCAGCAACCGGGACAGAGGGAACACTGAAGCTTTCTTT
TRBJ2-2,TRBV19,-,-,CASSIQGNTGELFF,TGTGCCAGTAGTATTCAGGGGAACACCGGGGAGCTGTTTTTT
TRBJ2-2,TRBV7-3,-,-,CASSSSNTGELFF,TGTGCCAGCAGCTCCTCGAACACCGGGGAGCTGTTTTTT
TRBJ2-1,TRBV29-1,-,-,CSVGVGRGLPRNEQFF,TGCAGCGTTGGGGTCGGTAGGGGACTGCCTCGCAATGAGCAGTTCTTC
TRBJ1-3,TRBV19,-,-,CASSMDISSGNTIYF,TGTGCCAGTAGTATGGACATTTCCTCTGGAAACACCATATATTTT
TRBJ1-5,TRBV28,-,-,CASSLGSRQPQHF,TGTGCCAGCAGTTTGGGCAGTCGACAGCCCCAGCATTTT
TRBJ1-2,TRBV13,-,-,CASSLRSGMYGYTF,TGTGCCAGCAGCTTACGTTCGGGAATGTATGGCTACACCTTC
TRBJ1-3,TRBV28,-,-,CASIPAGTGNTIYF,TGTGCCAGCATCCCAGCAGGGACTGGAAACACCATATATTTT
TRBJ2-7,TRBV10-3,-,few,CAISESFRGEQYF,TGTGCCATCAGTGAAAGTTTCCGGGGCGAGCAGTACTTC
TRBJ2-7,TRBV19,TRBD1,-,CASSGGQGGEQYF,TGTGCCAGTAGTGGGGGACAGGGCGGCGAGCAGTACTTC
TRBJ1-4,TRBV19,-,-,CASSTGGPREKLFF,TGTGCCAGTAGTACGGGGGGACCAAGGGAAAAACTGTTTTTT
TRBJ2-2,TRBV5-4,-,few,CASSSEGGFTGELFF,TGTGCCAGCAGCTCCGAAGGGGGTTTCACCGGGGAGCTGTTTTTT
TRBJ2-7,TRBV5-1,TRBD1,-,CASEVGQGLYEQYF,TGCGCCAGCGAGGTTGGACAGGGACTCTACGAGCAGTACTTC
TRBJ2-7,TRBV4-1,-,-,CASSQDGSGRGEQYF,TGCGCCAGCAGCCAAGATGGGTCTGGACGGGGGGAGCAGTACTTC
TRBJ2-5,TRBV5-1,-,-,CASSSQGFPQETQYF,TGCGCCAGCAGCTCCCAGGGATTCCCCCAAGAGACCCAGTACTTC
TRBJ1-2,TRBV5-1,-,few,CASSPTTANYGYTF,TGCGCCAGCAGCCCCACGACAGCAAATTATGGCTACACCTTC
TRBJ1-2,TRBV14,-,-,CASSRQTVGYTF,TGTGCCAGCAGCCGACAGACAGTCGGCTACACCTTC
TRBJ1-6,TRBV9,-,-,CASSVDPAEVSPLHF,TGTGCCAGCAGCGTAGATCCGGCGGAGGTTTCACCCCTCCACTTT
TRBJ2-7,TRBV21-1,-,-,CASSNGGHSYEQYF,TGTGCCAGCAGCAACGGGGGGCACTCCTACGAGCAGTACTTC
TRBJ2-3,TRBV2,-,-,CASSGGFTDTQYF,TGTGCCAGCAGTGGAGGATTCACAGATACGCAGTATTTT
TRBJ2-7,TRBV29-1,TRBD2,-,CSVEYSGSKEYEQYF,TGCAGCGTTGAATATAGCGGGAGTAAGGAATACGAGCAGTACTTC
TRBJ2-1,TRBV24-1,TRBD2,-,CATSVNSGRAHEQFF,TGTGCCACCAGTGTTAATAGCGGGAGGGCCCATGAGCAGTTCTTC
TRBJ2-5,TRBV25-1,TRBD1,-,CASSEITGDKTQYF,TGTGCCAGCAGTGAAATAACAGGGGATAAGACCCAGTACTTC
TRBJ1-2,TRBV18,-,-,CASSAYSGLGYGYTF,TGTGCCAGCTCAGCATACTCAGGGTTAGGGTATGGCTACACCTTC
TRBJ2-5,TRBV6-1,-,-,CASSEAARLQYF,TGTGCCAGCAGTGAAGCAGCCCGCTTACAGTACTTC
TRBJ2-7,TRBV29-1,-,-,CSVVVDEQYF,TGCAGCGTCGTAGTCGACGAGCAGTACTTC
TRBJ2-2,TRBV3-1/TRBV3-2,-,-,CASSQGRRGNTGELFF,TGTGCCAGCAGCCAAGGTCGACGGGGGAACACCGGGGAGCTGTTTTTT
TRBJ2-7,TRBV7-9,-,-,CASSPGVISYEQYF,TGTGCCAGCAGCCCCGGGGTTATTTCCTACGAGCAGTACTTC
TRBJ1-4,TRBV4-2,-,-,CASSQGGSGDEKLFF,TGTGCCAGCAGCCAAGGGGGCTCCGGTGATGAAAAACTGTTTTTT
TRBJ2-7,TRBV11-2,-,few,CASSNLAQYF,TGTGCCAGCAGCAATTTAGCGCAGTACTTC
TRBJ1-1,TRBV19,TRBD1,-,CASLRRGRNTEAFF,TGTGCCAGCCTCCGGAGGGGGCGAAACACTGAAGCTTTCTTT
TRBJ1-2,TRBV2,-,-,CASSERRTNYGYTF,TGTGCCAGCAGTGAAAGGCGGACTAACTATGGCTACACCTTC
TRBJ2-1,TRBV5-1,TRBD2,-,CASSSGLAGYNEQFF,TGCGCCAGCAGCTCCGGACTAGCGGGGTACAATGAGCAGTTCTTC
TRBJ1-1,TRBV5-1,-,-,CASSLASGPEAFF,TGCGCCAGCAGCTTGGCCTCAGGTCCTGAAGCTTTCTTT
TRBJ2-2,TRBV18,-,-,CASSPPPDTGELFF,TGTGCCAGCTCACCCCCCCCCGACACCGGGGAGCTGTTTTTT
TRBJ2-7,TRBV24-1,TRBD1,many,CATSDPQGTIYEQYF,TGTGCCACCAGTGACCCACAGGGGACCATCTACGAGCAGTACTTC
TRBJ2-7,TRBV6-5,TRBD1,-,CASRDRGSYEQYF,TGTGCCAGCAGGGACAGGGGATCCTACGAGCAGTACTTC
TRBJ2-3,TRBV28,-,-,CASSVTDTQYF,TGTGCCAGCAGCGTTACAGATACGCAGTATTTT
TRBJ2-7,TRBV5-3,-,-,CARSSAGGFVPYEQYF,TGTGCCAGAAGCTCTGCTGGCGGGTTCGTCCCCTACGAGCAGTACTTC
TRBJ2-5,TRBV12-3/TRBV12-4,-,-,CASRRTRSGTQYF,TGTGCCAGCAGGCGAACTCGAAGCGGGACCCAGTACTTC
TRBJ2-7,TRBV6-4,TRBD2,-,CAGGRVGTAGLVPIF,TGTGCCGGAGGACGGGTCGGGACCGCTGGACTAGTTCCAATCTTC
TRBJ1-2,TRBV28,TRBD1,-,CASSPDRTGNGYTF,TGTGCCAGCAGTCCAGACCGGACAGGGAATGGCTACACCTTC
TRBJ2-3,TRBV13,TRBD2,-,CASSLGLMGLAASSNTQYF,TGTGCCAGCAGCTTAGGCCTTATGGGACTAGCGGCATCATCGAATACGCAGTATTTT
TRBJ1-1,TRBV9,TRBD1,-,CASSVRTGGTEAFF,TGTGCCAGCAGCGTAAGGACAGGGGGCACTGAAGCTTTCTTT
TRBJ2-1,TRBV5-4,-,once,CASSLSTGSTYNEQFF,TGTGCCAGCAGCTTGTCGACGGGATCAACCTACAATGAGCAGTTCTTC
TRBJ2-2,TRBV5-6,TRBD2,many,CASSRSTSGRKLFF,TGTGCCAGCAGCCGTTCGACTAGCGGGAGGAAGCTGTTTTTT
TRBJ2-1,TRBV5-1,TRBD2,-,CASSLMASGEAPRVDEQFF,TGCGCCAGCAGCTTGATGGCTAGCGGGGAAGCCCCCCGGGTCGATGAGCAGTTCTTC
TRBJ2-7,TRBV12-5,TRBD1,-,CASGSDRGLYEQYF,TGTGCTAGTGGTTCGGACAGGGGGCTCTACGAGCAGTACTTC
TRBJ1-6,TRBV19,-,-,CASRGGASNSPLHF,TGTGCCAGTCGGGGGGGGGCGTCTAATTCACCCCTCCACTTT
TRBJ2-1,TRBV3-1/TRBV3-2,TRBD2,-,CASSQAISGSYNEQFF,TGTGCCAGCAGCCAAGCAATTAGCGGGAGTTACAATGAGCAGTTCTTC